The 21 T cell receptor beta chains listed next were all sequenced from one sample in a study of spatial heterogeneity in lung cancer. General study points: It was found that expanded intratumoral alpha and beta TCR counts tracked tumor mutation counts.

TCRdb reprocessed the 5' RACE reads with MiXCR, giving one entry per CDR3 protein. The sample lists about 12,000 distinct CDR3 sequences, over 4.5% seen once, with approximately 40% in the top ten. No antigens are known for them. Time point denoted: sample taken at primary tumor resection. This specimen was lung tumor tissue, taken at surgery. Every receptor here comes from a male donor with early-stage non-small cell lung cancer.

The table lists this clonotype with many counts. This sequence joins TRBV20-1 and TRBJ2-1; 15 bases fit TRBD2. V lost 1 base to trimming and J lost 0 bases; unmatched junction nucleotides: 10. The CDR3 has 20 residues. Per the germline V gene, CDR1 is DFQATT and CDR2 is SNEGSKA (reference sequence). CDR3 loop: CSARVLTGTSGGSSYNEQFF. The CDR3, as DNA: TGCAGTGCTAGAGTACTCACCGGGACTAGCGGGGGGAGCTCCTACAATGAGCAGTTCTTC.

This clonotype was picked up many times. The rearrangement links TRBV6-5 to TRBJ1-2; 7 bases align to TRBD1. Per germline, CDR1 MNHEY and CDR2 SVGAGI. The CDR3 consists of 12 residues. Losses at the gene ends were 4 bases for V and 6 bases for J; bases not matched to a gene: 2. The CDR3 bases are TGTGCCAGCAGTTTACAGGGGAATGGCTACACCTTC. It encodes CASSLQGNGYTF.

Relative to its sample, this clonotype is medium-sized. The rearrangement links TRBV18 to TRBJ1-1; D perhaps matches TRBD1 (5 bases). The CDR3 is 12 amino acids. The V end lost 3 bases, the J end lost 4 bases, and 6 bases lay between the germline ends. Per the germline V gene, CDR1 is KGHSH and CDR2 is LQKENI. CDR3 sequence (DNA): TGTGCCAGCTCACCTGACAGCACTGAAGCTTTCTTT. The encoded protein is CASSPDSTEAFF.

This clonotype has ten or more counts. The chain carries TRBV7-2 and TRBJ2-6; no definite D call. Trimming pared 1 base from V and 0 bases from J, leaving 4 bases between. From germline, CDR1 is SGHTA and CDR2 FQGNSA. This CDR3 is built from 15 residues. The CDR3 DNA reads TGTGCCAGCAGCTTAGGGGGCTCTGGGGCCAACGTCCTGACTTTC. It codes for CASSLGGSGANVLTF.

This clonotype was detected many times. V is TRBV24-1 and J is TRBJ2-2; 9 bases are a match to TRBD1. Trimming at V came to 6 bases and at J to 2 bases, leaving 6 bases not matched to a gene. The CDR3 sequence is 16 residues long. Germline values: CDR1 KGHDR, CDR2 SFDVKD. This chain's CDR3 is CATSRDRAGNTGELFF. CDR3 nucleotide sequence: TGTGCCACCAGTAGGGACAGGGCTGGCAACACCGGGGAGCTGTTTTTT.

This clonotype was detected ten times or more. This sequence joins TRBV5-1 and TRBJ1-1, with 10 bases identical to TRBD1. Trimming at V came to 4 bases and at J to 0 bases, leaving 3 bases not matched to a gene. The CDR3 has 15 amino acids. Germline V lookup: CDR1 SGHRS, CDR2 YFSETQ. CDR3 sequence reads: CASSVTGGMNTEAFF. CDR3 DNA sequence: TGCGCCAGCAGCGTGACAGGGGGCATGAACACTGAAGCTTTCTTT.

This clonotype was seen ten or more times. The chain carries TRBV5-6 and TRBJ2-7; D ambiguous. CDR3 length equals 12 residues. The V end lost 2 bases, the J end lost 3 bases, and 6 bases lay between the germline ends. The germline gives CDR1 SGHDT, CDR2 YYEEEE. The DNA of the CDR3 is TGTGCCAGCAGCTTCGCCAACTACGAGCAGTACGTC. It translates to CASSFANYEQYV.

J is TRBJ2-3 and V is TRBV18; D unclear. CDR1 KGHSH and CDR2 LQKENI come from the germline V gene. The germline V and J ends were trimmed by 6 bases and 0 bases, with 13 bases remaining between them. The CDR3 has 15 amino acids. The CDR3: CASSAPGPSTDTQYF. CDR3 nucleotides: TGTGCCAGCTCCGCCCCCGGACCAAGCACAGATACGCAGTATTTT.

In this sample, this clonotype turned up many times. This sequence joins TRBV6-2 or TRBV6-3 and TRBJ2-2, with D perhaps TRBD1 (5 bases). CDR3 length equals 14 residues. Germline V gene sequence: CDR1 MNHEY, CDR2 SVGEGT. The V and J ends lost 4 bases and 5 bases respectively, with 11 bases between them. CDR3 region: CASSSPQGTGELFF. CDR3 in DNA: TGTGCCAGCAGTTCCCCCCAGGGTACCGGGGAGCTGTTTTTT.

This clonotype was recorded many times. This sequence joins TRBV5-5 and TRBJ2-2; TRBD1 agrees at 11 bases. V gave up 3 bases and J gave up 7 bases; unmatched junction bases: 5. Germline V gene sequence: CDR1 SGHKS, CDR2 YYEKEE (reference sequence). The length of the CDR3 is 15 residues. CDR3 DNA sequence: TGTGCCAGCAGCTCCGGACAGGGGGCTGTCGGGGAGCTGTTTTTT. Its translation: CASSSGQGAVGELFF.

A note on this clonotype: This may come from a read error, since a much larger clone is one base off. The V call is TRBV30, the J call TRBJ1-2; D is unclear. The CDR3 is 15 residues long. Per germline, CDR1 GTSNPN and CDR2 SVGIG (reference sequence). CDR3 sequence: CTWSRKDSRNYGYTF. The CDR3 DNA follows: TGTACCTGGAGTAGAAAAGACTCAAGGAACTATGGCTACACCTTC.

In its sample, this clonotype was seen many times. The gene calls are TRBV20-1 and TRBJ1-2; TRBD1 aligns across 10 bases. This CDR3 spans 15 amino acids. Germline V gene data show CDR1 as DFQATT and CDR2 as SNEGSKA (reference sequence). Trimming cost V 5 bases and J 6 bases; bases outside gene matches: 12. CDR3 amino acids: CSASQPGQGMDGYTF. Written as DNA, the CDR3 is TGCAGTGCTTCTCAACCGGGACAGGGGATGGATGGCTACACCTTC.

This clonotype was detected many times. V gene TRBV27 combines with J gene TRBJ2-1, with D hard to call. Germline V gene lookup returns CDR1 MNHEY and CDR2 SMNVEV (reference sequence). V lost 4 bases and J 9 bases, leaving 10 bases between the germline ends. The CDR3 contains 12 residues. The CDR3 bases are TGTGCCAGCAGTTCTCCCAGTGGTGAGCAGTTCTTC. Translating it yields CASSSPSGEQFF.

In this sample, this clonotype turned up many times. This chain connects TRBV27 to TRBJ2-7; a possible D gene is TRBD2 (5 bases). V was clipped by 3 bases and J by 2 bases, with 8 bases between them. CDR1 and CDR2 (germline): MNHEY, SMNVEV (reference sequence). The CDR3 loop spans 13 amino acids. The chain's CDR3 is CASSFGETYEQYF. CDR3 coding DNA: TGTGCCAGCAGTTTTGGGGAGACCTACGAGCAGTACTTC.

This clonotype was recorded once. A much larger clone differs by one base, so this may be a read error. Here the CDR3 reads CASSARGQCNQPQHF. CDR3 DNA sequence: TGTGCCAGCAGCGCGCGGGGGCAGTGCAATCAGCCCCAGCATTTT. This chain uses TRBV6-5 with TRBJ1-5; D possibly corresponds to TRBD1 (6 bases). Germline V gene data show CDR1 as MNHEY and CDR2 as SVGAGI. This CDR3 is 15 amino acids long. Trimming left V 6 bases short and J 2 bases short, with 14 bases between.

The sample holds many counts of this clonotype. The chain couples TRBV9 to TRBJ2-3; D might be TRBD2 (6 bases). Trimming pared 0 bases from V and 0 bases from J, leaving 11 bases between. Germline assignment: CDR1 SGDLS and CDR2 YYNGEE. The CDR3 spans 16 residues. CDR3: CASSVEVSGSTDTQYF. The DNA for the CDR3 is TGTGCCAGCAGCGTAGAGGTTAGCGGAAGCACAGATACGCAGTATTTT.

This clonotype was picked up many times. The rearrangement uses TRBV19 and TRBJ2-5; TRBD2 matches at 8 bases. The CDR3 contains 14 residues. V lost 3 bases to trimming and J lost 8 bases; unmatched junction nucleotides: 8. CDR1 LNHDA and CDR2 SQIVND come from the germline V gene (reference sequence). The CDR3 nucleotides read TGTGCCAGTAGTATCCTAGCGGGCCCCGGCACCCAGTACTTC. Translated, it gives CASSILAGPGTQYF.

This clonotype was detected many times. The rearrangement links TRBV24-1 to TRBJ2-7, with 7 positions matching TRBD1. The CDR3 runs to 13 residues. In germline, CDR1 is KGHDR, CDR2 SFDVKD. With V trimmed by 8 bases and J by 1 base, 4 bases remained unmatched. CDR3 sequence reads: CATTGQRSYEQYV. DNA of the CDR3: TGTGCCACCACGGGACAGAGATCCTACGAGCAGTACGTC.

This clonotype was seen at least ten times. The chain combines TRBV5-5 with TRBJ1-2; no clear D gene. V shed 2 bases and J shed 8 bases, with 13 bases lying between them. Looked up from germline, CDR1 is SGHKS and CDR2 is YYEKEE (reference sequence). This CDR3 is built from 13 residues. The CDR3 region is CASSLPAVYGYTF. The CDR3 coding sequence is TGTGCCAGCAGCTTACCCGCAGTTTACGGCTACACCTTC.

This clonotype was detected many times. The chain joins TRBV11-2 to TRBJ1-2, with D possibly being TRBD1 (6 bases). The CDR3 loop spans 12 amino acids. V was trimmed by 6 bases and J by 7 bases, leaving 12 bases between them. CDR1 SGHAT and CDR2 FQNNGV come from the germline V gene. This chain's CDR3 is CASSQTGRGYTF. In DNA, the CDR3 is TGTGCCAGCAGTCAAACAGGGCGTGGCTACACCTTC.

The chain carries TRBV30 and TRBJ1-6; D is ambiguous. Trimming shortened V by 2 bases and J by 7 bases, and 9 bases separated the two germline ends. This CDR3 has 13 residues. Germline CDR1 and CDR2: GTSNPN and SVGIG (reference sequence). This CDR3 is CAWSPGRNSPLHF. CDR3 sequence (DNA): TGTGCCTGGAGTCCGGGGAGGAATTCACCCCTCCACTTT.